This T cell receptor (beta chain) appears in the sequencing data of a study of radiation and T cells in renal cell carcinoma (dated by TCRdb to 2018 to 2021). Describing the broader study: A total of roughly 53 samples underwent TCR beta sequencing, made up of 26 tumors and about 27 peripheral blood samples. In the approximately 53 samples combined, 4,016,671 unique CDR3 nucleotide sequences were found, encoding 2 million to 3 million unique CDR3 amino acid sequences.

Findings and caveats that apply to the study as a whole: Because only small tumor regions of roughly 1 g were available, intratumoral heterogeneity was not captured. Compared with controls, irradiated tumors had higher TCR clonality, as the top 100 clonotypes made up an average of approximately 54% of the repertoire, versus around 43% in nephrectomy-only tumors. Compared with control tumors, irradiated tumors had a greater number of dominant CDR3 motifs, and those motifs took up a bigger portion of the repertoire. Effects of radiation dose or scheduling on the TCR repertoire could not be addressed with the single-armed trial design. Because no pretreatment tumor biopsies were available, whether clonotypes were present in the tumor at baseline could not be determined. In blood, the top tumor clonotypes increased from baseline to 2 weeks after radiation and then shrank by 4 weeks, which suggests a temporary expansion of tumor-resident clones.

Sample time point, as interpreted from the label and publication: tumor resected at nephrectomy. Explained via the paper, the treatment or condition label denotes: 15 Gy SBRT to primary tumor, nephrectomy 4 weeks later. The samples were drawn from a clinical trial, where primary renal cell carcinomas were treated with 15 Gy of stereotactic body radiation therapy and then removed by nephrectomy 4 weeks afterward. Every patient's renal cell carcinoma showed clear cell pathology. Tumors were mechanically dissociated, digested with collagenase/hyaluronidase at 37 °C, processed in gentleMACS C tubes, and stored in liquid nitrogen. Genomic DNA for TCR sequencing was prepared using the QIAamp DNA Blood Mini Kit (Qiagen). The analyses included only samples that passed all quality control checks. TCR beta libraries were generated from genomic DNA with the immunoSEQ kit, following the manufacturer's recommendations. Library preparation used a first multiplex PCR with proprietary primers, then a second PCR adding unique barcodes, with bead cleanups after each round. A kit-provided positive control reaction and a negative control reaction were included in every sample batch. The final libraries were assessed on an Agilent 4200 TapeStation D1000 ScreenTape, pooled by volume, and quantified by qPCR. Sequencing was performed on an Illumina NextSeq500 using a MidOutput 150-cycle cartridge, with 156 Read1 cycles, 15 Index1 cycles, and the kit custom primers. The pooled library was loaded at 0.95 to 1 pM with about 20% PhiX control spiked in. The source study handled its data this way. Vendor-processed data were analyzed in R, and a clonotype was defined as all T cells sharing the same CDR3 nucleotide sequence. In the clone abundance analyses, frequencies were normalized to the 10,000 most abundant clones in each sample. Public T cell clones, which averaged fewer than five per sample, were removed prior to analysis. ImmunoMap was used for dominant motif analysis with the PAM10 matrix, a gap penalty of 30, and a homology threshold of 0.3, and any motif reaching a cumulative frequency of at least 0.01 was considered dominant. A difference in abundance of at least 32-fold between compartments was used to define tumor-enriched and baseline blood-enriched clonotypes. Similarity between tumor and blood repertoires was quantified using the Baroni-Urbani and Buser coefficient, and groups were compared with two-tailed Wilcoxon tests in R. This immuneACCESS table, as held by TCRdb, lists in-frame sequences with V and J called but not all clones. Of the missing ones, under half trace to an unresolved V gene in checked studies; the others have no known cause. That table furnishes V, J and clone size, whereas the DNA furnished D and trimming. The sample has approximately 14,000 clones on record, about three fifths of them singletons. Around 27% of the sample is in the top ten clones.

On this clone: The antigen it binds to is not known. No much larger clone exists at a distance of one base, and base qualities are not known.

The CDR3 runs 16 amino acids, cysteine and phenylalanine included. Just CDR3 DNA is preserved here, 48 bases in frame from base 1. The CDR1 and CDR2 encoded by the germline V gene (reference sequence) are MNHEY and SMNVEV. Trimming removed 5 bases from V and 2 bases from J; the gene matches leave 9 bases unexplained. The sequence is built from TRBV27 and TRBJ1-5, and 7 junction bases match TRBD1. The receptor's source is a woman in her 70s with renal cell carcinoma. Sequenced here: tumor tissue, sampled from a patient whose treatment included radiotherapy and nephrectomy. CDR3 protein: CASSRSTGLGNQPQHF. The DNA sequence is TGTGCCAGCAGTCGCTCGACAGGGTTGGGCAATCAGCCCCAGCATTTT.